The clone carrying this T cell receptor (beta chain) was observed many times. Its antigen is still unknown. The germline V gene encodes CDR1 LNHDA and CDR2 SQIVND (reference sequence). V was clipped by 9 bases and J by 0 bases, with 12 bases between them. This CDR3 is built from 13 residues. These data belong to a study of regulatory T cells in long-lasting Graves disease. General study results and limits: Comparison showed that persistent patients shared more public clonotypes (about 2,600) than new patients (roughly 970). Investigators studied peripheral blood only, not thyroid tissue.

As for time point: persistent/refractory GD, antithyroid drugs over 5 years with positive TRAb. RNA extracted from PBMCs served as the sequencing template. To make TCR beta libraries, researchers used iRepertoire HTBI primers and Arm-PCR of CDR3 regions. One entry per CDR3 protein, called by TCRdb with MiXCR from the multiplex PCR reads. The data show around 400,000 distinct CDR3 sequences, 21% seen once. The V gene is TRBV19, the J gene TRBJ2-7; tentative D call: TRBD2 (6 bases). This sequence was found in a female donor with Graves disease. The source was peripheral blood mononuclear cells (PBMCs), collected when the disease was refractory, from a patient treated with antithyroid drugs. In DNA, the CDR3 is TGTGCCAGCAGCCCCGGGGGCTCCTACGAGCAGTACTTC. Its translation is CASSPGGSYEQYF. Drawing the rest from reference TRBV19 and TRBJ2-7, the complete variable domain is DGGITQSPKYLFRKEGQNVTLSCEQNLNHDAMYWYRQDPGQGLRLIYYSQIVNDFQKGDIAEGYSVSREKKESFPLTVTSAQKNPTAFYLCASSPGGSYEQYFGPGTRLTVT.